This T cell receptor (beta chain) was documented in a study of blood T cell repertoires in COVID-19 (dated by TCRdb to the early 2020s). Background for the entire study: Samples from collaborators originated in the United States, Italy and Spain and spanned both the acute and convalescent phases of COVID-19. The material from the prospective study consisted of cDNA or gDNA derived from T cells, B-cell-depleted T cells, or PBMCs. The dataset comprised deeply sampled blood TCRbeta repertoires from subjects exposed to, actively infected with, or recovered from COVID-19. The repertoires were made available in a free public database intended to serve as a resource for research on the immune response to SARS-CoV-2. Samples came from the ongoing ImmuneRACE study (first 160 participants) plus 1,254 subjects from 6 global collaborators. The sample metadata nearly always contained a de-identified subject ID, COVID-19 status, age in years and sex. HLA class I and class II types, where available, came from metadata supplied by the sample provider rather than from assay-based typing.

V and J are trimmed by 4 bases and 4 bases, and the gene matches miss 13 bases of the junction. Via the germline V gene, CDR1 is SGHDN and CDR2 FVKESK. The CDR3 numbers 18 residues from cysteine through phenylalanine. Only CDR3 DNA is held: 54 bases, read in frame from base 1. The immunoSEQ Assay, a bias-controlled multiplex PCR, was used to amplify TCRbeta CDR3 regions from genomic DNA. The source study handled its data this way. Nucleated cell counts per sample were estimated from amplification of reference gene primers within the assay. To quantify the absolute abundance of each unique TCRbeta CDR3 rearrangement, sequence reads were collapsed and filtered. Productive Simpson clonality was computed per sample as the square root of Simpson's diversity index over productive rearrangements. TCRdb took over this immuneACCESS table, retaining in-frame rearrangements with V and J assigned. Such tables are incomplete; in checked studies, under half of the missing clones stem from an unresolved V gene, and the remainder is unexplained. The DNA was the basis for D and trimming; V, J and clone size are from that table. In this sample the table shows fewer than 40,000 clones, roughly 90% of which occur a single time. Roughly an eighth of the sample is taken by the ten largest.

The investigation overall reported the following: How much clinical and demographic metadata was included differed by source and by participant, and the metadata was provided uncurated.

The collaborating institutions used their own protocols to collect whole blood in K2EDTA tubes. For TCRbeta analysis, collaborators shipped samples as frozen whole blood, isolated PBMCs, or DNA extracted from either of those sample types. This clone was observed once. Its target antigen remains unknown. No quality values exist for individual bases; no much larger clone is one base distant. This TCR was sampled from a human donor in a cohort sampled during active COVID-19. The V and J segments used are TRBV14 and TRBJ2-1; 10 central nucleotides agree with TRBD2. Sequencing used peripheral blood. The CDR3 protein is CASSPGTSARDLYNEQFF. The nucleotide sequence is TGTGCCAGCAGCCCAGGGACTAGCGCTAGAGACTTATACAATGAGCAGTTCTTC.